These 5 T cell receptor beta chains share one sample of origin, sequenced in a study of metastatic and nonmetastatic thyroid tumors. None of the patients had undergone any treatment ahead of thyroid surgery. TCRdb re-called clones from the PCR reads using MiXCR. The profile shows some 22,000 clones, approximately 23% of them singletons. The source material was tumor tissue. The receptors originated from a female donor with papillary thyroid cancer or a benign thyroid nodule (not recorded which). Some clones in this sample may be carry-over from other donors' samples.

This chain uses TRBV19 with TRBJ1-1; possibly TRBD1 for D (5 bases). This CDR3 has 13 amino acids. Germline CDR1 LNHDA, CDR2 SQIVND (reference sequence). Between the trimmed V and J ends, which lost 5 bases and 11 bases, there was a span of 18 bases. The DNA for the CDR3 is TGTGCCAGTAGTTCCGCCCCAGGGTTAAACGCTTTCTTT. This sequence encodes CASSSAPGLNAFF.

V is TRBV9 and J is TRBJ1-1; tentative D call: TRBD1 (6 bases). The V gene lost 0 bases and the J gene lost 3 bases, with 12 bases spanning the gap. The CDR3 length is 15 residues. Looked up from germline, CDR1 is SGDLS and CDR2 is YYNGEE. The CDR3 sequence is CASSVGPYRDTEAFF. CDR3 nucleotide sequence: TGTGCCAGCAGCGTAGGTCCCTACAGGGACACTGAAGCTTTCTTT.

This clone was recorded a few times. The chain couples TRBV6-5 to TRBJ1-6; D is uncertain. From germline, CDR1 is MNHEY and CDR2 SVGAGI. V was cut by 0 bases and J by 10 bases, with 13 bases left in between. The CDR3 consists of 15 residues. CDR3 sequence reads: CASSYSSHTGSPLHF. The CDR3 DNA sequence: TGTGCCAGCAGTTACTCGTCGCATACGGGGTCACCCCTCCACTTT.

This clone was seen ten or more times. The chain recombines TRBV18 with TRBJ2-1; maybe TRBD1 (5 bases). Germline V gene sequence: CDR1 KGHSH, CDR2 LQKENI. V was clipped by 2 bases and J by 1 base, with 12 bases between them. The CDR3 length is 16 residues. CDR3 sequence: CASSPRATVSYNEQFF. The DNA of the CDR3 is TGTGCCAGCTCACCAAGGGCGACAGTATCCTACAATGAGCAGTTCTTC. The variable domain in full, completed from reference TRBV18 and TRBJ2-1, reads NAGVMQNPRHLVRRRGQEARLRCSPMKGHSHVYWYRQLPEEGLKFMVYLQKENIIDESGMPKERFSAEFPKEGPSILRIQQVVRGDSAAYFCASSPRATVSYNEQFFGPGTRLTVL.

This clone was detected ten times or more. One base away lies a much larger clone, so this may be a sequencing read error. Other nucleotide sequences from this sample produce the same CDR3. V gene TRBV6-2 or TRBV6-3 combines with J gene TRBJ1-2, with D hard to call. The CDR3 spans 11 residues. CDR1 is MNHEY, CDR2 SVGEGT, per germline. The CDR3 region has the DNA TGTGTCATAGCGGACTTCTACGGCTACACCTTC. It encodes CVIADFYGYTF.